This TCR beta chain was obtained from a study of CD8+ T cells in alopecia areata. Study outcomes and limitations: The study found TCR sharing across patients less clear than in mice, possibly for HLA reasons. Especially in alopecia totalis/universalis, lesional scalp showed greater clonality than normal scalp did. Resident alphabeta T cells of normal skin are also sequenced in scalp samples.

cDNA serving as the sequencing template came from extracted, reverse transcribed RNA. The repertoire was sequenced with immunoSEQ multiplex PCR; TCRdb's copy has only in-frame clones and lacks some. Of about 110,000 clones listed, approximately 61% are singletons. Germline CDR1 MNHEY, CDR2 SMNVEV (reference sequence). The CDR3 length is 12 residues. Trimming stripped 5 bases from V and 5 bases from J, with 7 bases between. Individuals with alopecia areata gave both lesional scalp punch biopsies and peripheral blood for collection. A word on this clone: Antigen: not known.

This rearrangement joins TRBV27 to TRBJ2-1, with TRBD1 as a possible D gene (5 bases). The clonotype originates from a human donor with alopecia areata. The sequenced sample was NKG2D-low CD8+ T cells sorted from blood. CDR3 sequence reads: CASSATDNEQFF. CDR3 sequence (DNA): TGTGCCAGCAGTGCGACAGACAATGAGCAGTTCTTC.